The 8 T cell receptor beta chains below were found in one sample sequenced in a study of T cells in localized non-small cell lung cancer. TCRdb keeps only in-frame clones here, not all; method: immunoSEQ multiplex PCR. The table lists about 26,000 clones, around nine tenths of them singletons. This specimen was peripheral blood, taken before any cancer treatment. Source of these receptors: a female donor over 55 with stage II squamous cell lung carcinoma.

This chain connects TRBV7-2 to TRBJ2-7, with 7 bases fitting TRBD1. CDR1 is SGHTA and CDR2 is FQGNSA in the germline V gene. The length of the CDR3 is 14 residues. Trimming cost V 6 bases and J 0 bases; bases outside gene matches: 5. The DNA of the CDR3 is TGTGCCAGCAGTATCTGGGACAGCTCCTACGAGCAGTACTTC. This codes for CASSIWDSSYEQYF.

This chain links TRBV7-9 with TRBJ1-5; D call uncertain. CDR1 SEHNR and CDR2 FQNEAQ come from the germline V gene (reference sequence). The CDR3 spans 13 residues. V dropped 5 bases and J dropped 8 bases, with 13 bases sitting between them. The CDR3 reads CASSPTLGEPQHF. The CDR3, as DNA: TGTGCCAGCAGCCCTACTTTGGGAGAGCCCCAGCATTTT.

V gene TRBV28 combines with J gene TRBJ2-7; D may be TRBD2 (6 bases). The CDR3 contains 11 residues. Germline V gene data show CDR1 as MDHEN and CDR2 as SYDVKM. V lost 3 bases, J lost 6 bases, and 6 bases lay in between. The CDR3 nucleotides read TGTGCCAGCAGTTTGGGGGGCGAGCAGTACTTC. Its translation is CASSLGGEQYF.

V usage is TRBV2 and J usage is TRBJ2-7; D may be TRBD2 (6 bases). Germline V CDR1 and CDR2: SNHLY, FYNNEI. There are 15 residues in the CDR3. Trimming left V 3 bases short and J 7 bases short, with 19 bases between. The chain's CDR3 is CASSDLSGSGEEQYF. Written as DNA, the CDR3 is TGTGCCAGCAGTGATCTCTCTGGGTCGGGGGAAGAGCAGTACTTC.

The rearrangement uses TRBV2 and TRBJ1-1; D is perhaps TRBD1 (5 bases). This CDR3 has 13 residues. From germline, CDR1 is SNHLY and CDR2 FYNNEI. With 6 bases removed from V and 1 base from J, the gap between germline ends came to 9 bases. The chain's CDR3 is CASRSQGNTEAFF. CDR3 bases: TGTGCCAGCAGATCCCAGGGGAACACTGAAGCTTTCTTT.

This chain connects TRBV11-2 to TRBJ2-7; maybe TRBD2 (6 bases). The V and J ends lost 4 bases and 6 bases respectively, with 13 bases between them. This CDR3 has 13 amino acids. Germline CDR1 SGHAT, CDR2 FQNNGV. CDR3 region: CASSSRELGEQYF. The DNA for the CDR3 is TGTGCCAGCAGCTCCCGGGAGTTAGGCGAGCAGTACTTC.

CDR3 nucleotides: TGTGCCAGCAGCCCGGAGGGGGCGCGTAGGATGAACACTGAAGCTTTCTTT. It is translated as CASSPEGARRMNTEAFF. The chain recombines TRBV5-4 with TRBJ1-1; TRBD1 aligns across 7 bases. J gave up 0 bases and V 4 bases, and 12 bases lay outside the gene matches. The length of the CDR3 is 17 residues. Germline CDR1 reads SGHNT; CDR2 reads YYREEE (reference sequence).

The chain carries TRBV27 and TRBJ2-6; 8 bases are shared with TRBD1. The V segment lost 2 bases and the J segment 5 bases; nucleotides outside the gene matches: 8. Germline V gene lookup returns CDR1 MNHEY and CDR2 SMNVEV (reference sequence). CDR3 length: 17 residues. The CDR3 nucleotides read TGTGCCAGCAGTTTAGGGCAGGGGGCAACTTGGGCCAACGTCCTGACTTTC. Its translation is CASSLGQGATWANVLTF.